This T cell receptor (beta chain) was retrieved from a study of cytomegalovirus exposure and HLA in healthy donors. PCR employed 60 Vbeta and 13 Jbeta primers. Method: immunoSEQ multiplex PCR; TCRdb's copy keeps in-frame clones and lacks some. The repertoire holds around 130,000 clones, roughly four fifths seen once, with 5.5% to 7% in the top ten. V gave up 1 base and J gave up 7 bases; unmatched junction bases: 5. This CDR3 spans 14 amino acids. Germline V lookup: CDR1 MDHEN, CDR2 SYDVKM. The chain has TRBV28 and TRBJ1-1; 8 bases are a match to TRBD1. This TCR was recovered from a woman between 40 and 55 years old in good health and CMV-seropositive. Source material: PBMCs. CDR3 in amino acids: CASSLSQTGVEAFF. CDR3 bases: TGTGCCAGCAGTTTATCCCAGACAGGGGTTGAAGCTTTCTTT.